This T cell receptor beta chain was documented in a study of blood T cells in healthy people across ages. A second PCR of about 6 to 11 cycles used a sample-barcoded 5' primer and a J-beta primer mix. Every sample produced at least 3 million CDR3-containing paired-end reads. TCRdb ran MiXCR on the 5' RACE reads and lists one entry per CDR3 protein. The sample yields hundreds of thousands of distinct CDR3 sequences, around a quarter seen once. Germline V gene data show CDR1 as LGHNA and CDR2 as YSLEER. This CDR3 comprises 17 residues. Staff drew roughly 10 milliliters of peripheral blood from each donor. No fewer than 6 million PBMCs went into each sample. These data also formed part of another study, on T cells of mothers and their children. That report adds: Comparable shaping of TCR recombination output by thymic selection was observed in related and unrelated pairs.

Sequenced input: blood. The TCR sequence derives from a boy between 10 and 17 years old in good health. This sequence joins TRBV4-3 and TRBJ2-5, with D possibly matching TRBD2 (6 bases). The end of the DNA aligns better with TRBJ2-1, so the J call may be wrong. The CDR3 DNA reads TGCGCCAGCAGCCCCACACTAGCATACGGGAGCGGCGATGAGCAGTTCTTC. This sequence encodes CASSPTLAYGSGDEQFF.